This TCR beta chain is from a study of blood T cell repertoires in COVID-19 (TCRdb year 2020). Regarding the complete study: Samples covering the acute and convalescent phases of COVID-19 were provided by collaborators in the United States, Italy and Spain. The prospective study material was composed of cDNA or gDNA derived from T cells, B-cell-depleted T cells, or PBMCs. Deeply sampled blood TCRbeta repertoires from subjects exposed to, actively infected with, or recovered from COVID-19 were included in the dataset. The repertoires were released in a freely available public database intended as a resource for research on the immune response to SARS-CoV-2. Samples were obtained from the ongoing ImmuneRACE study (first 160 participants) and from some 1,300 subjects provided by 6 global collaborators. A de-identified subject ID, COVID-19 status, age in years and sex were almost always included in the sample metadata. HLA class I and class II types, where available, came from metadata supplied by the sample provider rather than from assay-based typing.

TCRbeta CDR3 regions were amplified from genomic DNA using the immunoSEQ Assay, a bias-controlled multiplex PCR. The authors' pipeline ran thus. Within the assay, amplification of reference gene primers was used to estimate how many nucleated cells each sample contained. To quantify the absolute abundance of each unique TCRbeta CDR3 rearrangement, sequence reads were collapsed and filtered. For each sample, productive Simpson clonality was calculated as the square root of Simpson's diversity index across productive rearrangements. The clones in this table, taken by TCRdb from immuneACCESS, are in-frame only. Not every clone is retained; where verified, under half of the shortfall comes from an unresolved V gene, and the cause of the rest is unknown. The D gene and trimming were derived from the DNA, and the V and J assignments and clone size from that table. The sample table contains about 260,000 clones; only one count was recorded for roughly 88% of them. The top ten constitute 2.5% to 3.5% of the sample.

The germline V gene encodes CDR1 LGHNA and CDR2 YNFKEQ. The cysteine opens and the phenylalanine closes a CDR3 of 15 amino acids. The retained sequence is limited to the CDR3, 45 bases, with the frame set at the first base. Deletion took 0 bases off V and 8 bases off J, with a span of 14 bases between the germline ends. Participants in the prospective study were aged roughly 18 to 95 years, lived in under 30 United States geographic areas, and enrolled through a virtual design. To assign participants to cohorts, the prospective study relied on clinical history that participants themselves reported in a screening survey and a study questionnaire. Exposed participants had been in contact, within 2 weeks of entering the study, with a person who had a PCR-confirmed or clinician-diagnosed case of COVID-19. In the prospective study, mobile phlebotomists collected whole blood, serum and a nasopharyngeal or oropharyngeal swab from each participant. Participants in the prospective study had the option to provide additional blood draws and questionnaires over a roughly two-month period. Before DNA extraction, blood samples from the prospective study were shipped at room temperature or frozen.

Findings and caveats that apply to the study as a whole: How much clinical and demographic metadata was included differed by source and by participant, and the metadata was provided uncurated.

This clone showed up just a few times. The target of this receptor is not known. Qualities for individual bases were not recorded, and no much larger clone is one base off. Sequencing input: PBMCs or T cells enriched from blood (not recorded which). The V gene is TRBV4-2 and the J gene is TRBJ2-1, with no D gene named confidently. The receptor was isolated from a woman in her 40s who had been exposed to COVID-19. The DNA sequence follows: TGTGCCAGCAGCCAAGATTTGAGTAGCAGTTATGAGCAGTTCTTC. Translated, this gives CASSQDLSSSYEQFF.